The 18 T cell receptor beta chains given below trace back to one sample, sequenced in a study of blood T cell repertoires in COVID-19. TCRdb's copy holds only in-frame clones and misses some; the assay was immunoSEQ multiplex PCR. The sample holds over 100,000 clones; around 90% are singletons and the top ten take about 1%. Sequenced: peripheral blood. Every receptor here comes from a human donor in a cohort sampled during active COVID-19.

Comments on this clone: One end of the junction is discordant with germline, which a read error may explain. The rearrangement links TRBV5-6 to TRBJ2-5; 7 nucleotides match TRBD1. The CDR3 contains 14 residues. Germline V lookup: CDR1 SGHDT, CDR2 YYEEEE. The CDR3 DNA is TGTGCCAGCAGCTCCACCCTGACAGGGATGGGCGGTCACTTC. Encoded protein: CASSSTLTGMGGHF.

In this sample, this clone turned up a few times. The chain has TRBV6-5 and TRBJ2-7; a possible D gene is TRBD1 (6 bases). The CDR3 length is 13 residues. V was cut by 6 bases and J by 3 bases, with 12 bases left in between. Germline values: CDR1 MNHEY, CDR2 SVGAGI. CDR3 residues: CASSSDSYYEQYF. Here the CDR3 DNA reads TGTGCCAGCAGCTCGGACAGTTACTACGAGCAGTACTTC.

This clone has a single count. The gene calls are TRBV9 and TRBJ1-2, with D unresolved. CDR1 is SGDLS, CDR2 YYNGEE, per germline. This CDR3 is 14 amino acids long. V lost 1 base, J lost 8 bases, and 15 bases lay in between. In nucleotides, the CDR3 is TGTGCCAGCAGCGTAAAGGACTCTGCCTACGGCTACACCTTC. Its translation is CASSVKDSAYGYTF.

This clone was seen only a few times. The chain carries TRBV19 and TRBJ1-2; possibly TRBD1 for D (5 bases). CDR1 and CDR2 (germline): LNHDA, SQIVND (reference sequence). There are 12 residues in the CDR3. Trimming left V 1 base short and J 7 bases short, with 7 bases between. The CDR3 DNA reads as TGTGCCAGTAGTATAGCAGGGATTGGCTACACCTTC. Protein product: CASSIAGIGYTF.

The chain is built from TRBV10-3 and TRBJ2-1; 11 bases line up with TRBD1. The CDR3 has 14 residues. The V gene's germline CDR1 is ENHRY and CDR2 SYGVKD. V was clipped by 11 bases and J by 3 bases; unmatched bases: 6. CDR3 residues: CASGTGGYYNEQFF. In nucleotides, the CDR3 is TGTGCCTCTGGGACAGGGGGTTACTACAATGAGCAGTTCTTC.

This clone occurred a few times. The chain employs TRBV7-9 and TRBJ2-7; D remains ambiguous. The ends were cut back, 3 bases at V and 3 bases at J, with 9 bases in the middle. This CDR3 comprises 13 residues. Germline V lookup: CDR1 SEHNR, CDR2 FQNEAQ (reference sequence). CDR3 loop: CASSFSGLYEQYF. The CDR3 region has the DNA TGTGCCAGCAGCTTTTCAGGCCTCTACGAGCAGTACTTC.

The chain is built from TRBV4-2 and TRBJ2-3; tentatively, D is TRBD2 (5 bases). This CDR3 spans 15 amino acids. CDR1 and CDR2 (germline): LGHNA, YNFKEQ. The V end lost 5 bases, the J end lost 0 bases, and 12 bases lay between the germline ends. DNA for the CDR3: TGTGCCAGCAGCGCTGCTAGCAGTAGCACAGATACGCAGTATTTT. Its translation is CASSAASSSTDTQYF.

The V gene is TRBV4-1, the J gene TRBJ2-3; maybe TRBD2 (6 bases). The CDR3 consists of 13 residues. V shed 1 base and J shed 7 bases, with 9 bases lying between them. Germline V gene data show CDR1 as MGHRA and CDR2 as YSYEKL. For the CDR3, the DNA is TGCGCCAGCAGCCAAGGGGGAGGAAATACGCAGTATTTT. It is translated as CASSQGGGNTQYF.

The rearrangement links TRBV9 to TRBJ2-3; TRBD1 might be the D (5 bases). V dropped 3 bases and J dropped 3 bases, with 14 bases sitting between them. The CDR3 totals 15 residues. Germline CDR1 and CDR2: SGDLS and YYNGEE. CDR3 amino acids: CASSATVGVTDTQYF. The CDR3 DNA is TGTGCCAGCAGCGCCACGGTAGGGGTGACAGATACGCAGTATTTT.

This chain uses TRBV11-1 with TRBJ1-2; 8 positions match TRBD1. The junction had 2 bases not matched to a gene; V was cut back by 4 bases and J by 4 bases. From germline, CDR1 is SGHAT and CDR2 FQDESV (reference sequence). This CDR3 contains 13 residues. CDR3 protein: CASSYGQGYGYTF. As DNA, the CDR3 is TGTGCCAGCAGCTACGGACAGGGCTATGGCTACACCTTC.

This clone was seen a handful of times. CDR3 residues: CASVALLGWSGNTIYF. The CDR3 DNA sequence: TGTGCCAGTGTCGCACTTCTTGGGTGGAGTGGAAACACCATATATTTT. The gene calls are TRBV19 and TRBJ1-3, with no clear D. The length of the CDR3 is 16 residues. Deletions cut 8 bases from V and 3 bases from J, with 20 bases between. Germline-derived CDR1 and CDR2 are LNHDA and SQIVND (reference sequence).

The chain uses TRBV5-4 and TRBJ2-3, with a weak D call TRBD2 (6 bases). The CDR3 loop spans 16 amino acids. The germline CDR1 and CDR2 sequences are SGHNT and YYREEE (reference sequence). Trimming took off 4 bases at V and 0 bases at J, with 15 bases between the two ends. The CDR3 DNA reads TGTGCCAGCAGCAGATCCTCCGGGACTAGCACAGATACGCAGTATTTT. Protein product: CASSRSSGTSTDTQYF.

The CDR3 spells CASSPGSYEQYF. The CDR3 coding sequence is TGCGCCAGCAGTCCAGGCTCCTACGAGCAGTACTTC. This sequence joins TRBV5-1 and TRBJ2-7; no clear D. Germline lookup yields CDR1 SGHRS and CDR2 YFSETQ. There are 12 residues in the CDR3. Trimming left V 5 bases short and J 0 bases short, with 6 bases between. The variable domain in full, completed from reference TRBV5-1 and TRBJ2-7, reads KAGVTQTPRYLIKTRGQQVTLSCSPISGHRSVSWYQQTPGQGLQFLFEYFSETQRNKGNFPGRFSGRQFSNSRSEMNVSTLELGDSALYLCASSPGSYEQYFGPGTRLTVT.

The chain employs TRBV6-6 and TRBJ1-1, with D unresolved. The CDR3 is 14 amino acids. V was pared by 7 bases and J by 5 bases, with 17 bases between. CDR1 is MNHNY and CDR2 is SVGAGI in the germline V gene (reference sequence). The CDR3 protein is CASTSPGEGTEAFF. The CDR3 region has the DNA TGTGCCAGCACGTCACCCGGGGAAGGGACTGAAGCTTTCTTT.

The CDR3 DNA reads TGTGCCAGCTCCCCGGGGGGGCCCCAGCATTTT. Translated: CASSPGGPQHF. The chain carries TRBV18 and TRBJ1-5, with a tentative D call TRBD1 (5 bases). The CDR3 length is 11 residues. V lost 6 bases to trimming and J lost 9 bases, with 9 bases between them. The germline gives CDR1 KGHSH, CDR2 LQKENI.

The chain joins TRBV7-8 to TRBJ2-7, with 8 bases that match TRBD2. CDR1 and CDR2 from the germline V gene are SGHVS and FQNEAQ. The trim removed 1 base at V and 3 bases at J, leaving 5 bases unmatched. The CDR3 spans 15 residues. CDR3 region: CASSLGAGGIYEQYF. The CDR3 DNA reads as TGTGCCAGCAGCTTAGGGGCGGGAGGAATCTACGAGCAGTACTTC.

This chain uses TRBV7-6 with TRBJ2-7; D is possibly TRBD2 (5 bases). Germline lookup yields CDR1 SGHVS and CDR2 FNYEAQ. The CDR3 covers 14 residues. V was shortened by 5 bases and J by 0 bases, with 11 bases between the two germline ends. The CDR3 reads CASSPGKGSYEQYF. The CDR3, as DNA: TGTGCCAGCAGCCCCGGGAAGGGCTCCTACGAGCAGTACTTC.

The V and J genes are TRBV20-1 and TRBJ2-7, with TRBD2 as a possible D gene (6 bases). Germline values: CDR1 DFQATT, CDR2 SNEGSKA (reference sequence). The CDR3 length is 11 residues. V was trimmed by 7 bases and J by 2 bases, leaving 9 bases between them. The CDR3 DNA sequence: TGCAGTGGCGGGGACCCCTACGAGCAGTACTTC. This translates into CSGGDPYEQYF.